Following are 23 T cell receptor beta chains from one sample sequenced in a study of blood T cells in healthy people across ages. Sample-barcoded 5' priming and a J-beta primer mix drove a second PCR of about 6 to 12 cycles. TCRdb re-analysed the 5' RACE reads in MiXCR, keeping a single row per CDR3 protein. Among hundreds of thousands of distinct CDR3 sequences listed, about 30% were seen once. Sequencing input: blood. These receptors originate from a woman over 75 in good health.

The V gene is TRBV20-1, the J gene TRBJ2-1; 10 bases are a match to TRBD1. After removal of 0 bases from V and 0 bases from J, the junction contained 11 bases not matched to a gene. Germline CDR1 reads DFQATT; CDR2 reads SNEGSKA (reference sequence). This CDR3 is built from 19 residues. CDR3 protein: CSARDLGDRGFSSYNEQFF. CDR3 DNA: TGCAGTGCTAGAGATCTTGGGGACAGGGGCTTTAGCTCCTACAATGAGCAGTTCTTC.

A few counts support this clonotype. The chain carries TRBV20-1 and TRBJ1-1; D perhaps matches TRBD1 (6 bases). The CDR3 consists of 14 residues. Germline V gives CDR1 DFQATT, CDR2 SNEGSKA (reference sequence). V was trimmed by 3 bases and J by 1 base, leaving 12 bases between them. For the CDR3, the DNA is TGCAGTGCTAGTCGCAGGGGCAAGAACACTGAAGCTTTCTTT. Translating it yields CSASRRGKNTEAFF.

In this sample, this clonotype turned up many times. The chain is built from TRBV12-3 or TRBV12-4 and TRBJ2-5, with D perhaps matching TRBD1 or TRBD2 (6 bases each). V was shortened by 6 bases and J by 6 bases, with 20 bases between the two germline ends. The CDR3 is 15 amino acids. The CDR3 DNA reads TGTGCCAGCAGCCCCCGGGGGCTGGGTAGCAAGACCCAGTACTTC. Protein product: CASSPRGLGSKTQYF.

This clonotype was seen many times. A much larger clonotype is one base distant, so this may be a read error. This chain uses TRBV6-6 with TRBJ2-5; 7 bases align to TRBD1. The ends lost 5 bases at V and 11 bases at J; junction bases unmatched: 17. From germline, CDR1 is MNHNY and CDR2 SVGAGI (reference sequence). This CDR3 region has 15 residues. DNA for the CDR3: TGTGCCAGCAGTAAACCGCCGGGACAGAACAATGAGCAGTACTTC. Amino acid sequence: CASSKPPGQNNEQYF.

This sequence joins TRBV20-1 and TRBJ2-7, with D tentatively TRBD1 (5 bases). Trimming removed 2 bases at V and 5 bases at J, with 13 bases between. Germline V gene data show CDR1 as DFQATT and CDR2 as SNEGSKA (reference sequence). The CDR3 consists of 13 residues. CDR3 DNA sequence: TGCAGTGCTAGACAGGGTGGCTTCCACGAGCAGTACTTC. It yields the protein CSARQGGFHEQYF.

There are many counts of this clonotype. The rearrangement links TRBV7-2 to TRBJ2-1; 9 nucleotides align to TRBD1. CDR1 is SGHTA and CDR2 is FQGNSA in the germline V gene. V dropped 5 bases and J dropped 4; count of bases not matched to a gene: 6. CDR3 length: 15 residues. The CDR3: CASSLTGTGYNEQFF. Here the CDR3 DNA reads TGTGCCAGCAGCCTCACCGGGACAGGGTACAATGAGCAGTTCTTC. Using reference TRBV7-2 and TRBJ2-1 for the parts outside the CDR3, the full variable domain is GAGVSQSPSNKVTEKGKDVELRCDPISGHTALYWYRQSLGQGLEFLIYFQGNSAPDKSGLPSDRFSAERTGGSVSTLTIQRTQQEDSAVYLCASSLTGTGYNEQFFGPGTRLTVL.

There are a few counts of this clonotype. The chain uses TRBV12-3 or TRBV12-4 and TRBJ1-1; TRBD1 is a possible D gene (6 bases). The CDR3 spans 14 residues. V was clipped by 5 bases and J by 2 bases, with 12 bases between them. CDR3 in amino acids: CASSPGTLNTEAFF. The CDR3, as DNA: TGTGCCAGCAGTCCGGGGACACTTAACACTGAAGCTTTCTTT.

A few counts support this clonotype. The chain recombines TRBV20-1 with TRBJ2-1; 14 positions match TRBD2. CDR1 is DFQATT and CDR2 is SNEGSKA in the germline V gene (reference sequence). This CDR3 region has 15 residues. J lost 5 bases, V lost 3 bases, and 3 bases had no gene match. The CDR3 sequence: CSASPTSGGDNEQFF. In DNA, the CDR3 is TGCAGTGCTAGCCCGACTAGCGGGGGGGACAATGAGCAGTTCTTC.

The V call is TRBV28, the J call TRBJ1-1, with D possibly being TRBD1 (6 bases). The V end was cut by 3 bases, the J end by 6 bases, with 20 bases between. CDR3 length equals 16 residues. The germline V gene encodes CDR1 MDHEN and CDR2 SYDVKM. CDR3 sequence: CASSLKGTGWFPEAFF. The CDR3 nucleotides read TGTGCCAGCAGTTTGAAGGGAACAGGGTGGTTCCCTGAAGCTTTCTTT.

To note about this clonotype: At one end, the junction sequence differs from germline, possibly due to a read error. This rearrangement joins TRBV20-1 to TRBJ2-3; 8 bases are a match to TRBD1. The V gene's germline CDR1 is DFQATT and CDR2 SNEGSKA (reference sequence). CDR3 length equals 12 residues. The CDR3 protein is CSGDRGPDAQYF. CDR3 sequence (DNA): TGCAGTGGTGACAGGGGTCCAGATGCGCAGTATTTT.

As regards this clonotype: It may be a read error: a sequence one base away is much more abundant. Written as DNA, the CDR3 is TGCAGTGCTAGACATCTAACGGGGACTAGCGGGGCCTCCTACAATGAGCAGTACTTC. It codes for CSARHLTGTSGASYNEQYF. This chain uses TRBV20-1 with TRBJ2-7; 13 nucleotides line up with TRBD2. V lost 2 bases and J lost 7; bases outside the gene matches: 20. Germline assignment: CDR1 DFQATT and CDR2 SNEGSKA (reference sequence). The CDR3 contains 19 residues.

As concerns this clonotype: This may arise from a read error, as a much more abundant clone is one base away. The chain couples TRBV10-3 to TRBJ2-1; TRBD1 matches at 8 bases. The J segment lost 6 bases and the V segment lost 5 bases, leaving 9 bases of the junction unmatched. CDR3 size: 15 residues. Germline CDR1 ENHRY, CDR2 SYGVKD. CDR3 region: CAISSAGTGCNEQFF. The CDR3 nucleotides are TGTGCCATCAGTTCAGCCGGGACAGGATGCAATGAGCAGTTCTTC.

The chain is built from TRBV20-1 and TRBJ2-1, with D unresolved. V was trimmed by 4 bases and J by 4 bases, leaving 5 bases between them. The CDR3 sequence is 11 residues long. Germline V gene data show CDR1 as DFQATT and CDR2 as SNEGSKA (reference sequence). CDR3 region: CSATEYNEQFF. DNA of the CDR3: TGCAGTGCTACGGAATACAATGAGCAGTTCTTC.

In this sample, this clonotype turned up many times. The gene calls are TRBV5-1 and TRBJ2-5; a possible D gene is TRBD1 (5 bases). Looked up from germline, CDR1 is SGHRS and CDR2 is YFSETQ. The CDR3 loop spans 14 amino acids. V was cut by 1 base and J by 4 bases, with 11 bases left in between. CDR3 residues: CASSLSRAGETQYF. The CDR3 nucleotides read TGCGCCAGCAGCTTGAGCAGGGCTGGAGAGACCCAGTACTTC.

This chain uses TRBV5-1 with TRBJ1-4; 9 bases match TRBD1. Germline lookup yields CDR1 SGHRS and CDR2 YFSETQ. Trimming took 4 bases from V and 0 from J; bases not matched to a gene: 4. This CDR3 spans 16 amino acids. CDR3 residues: CASSGRTGATNEKLFF. For the CDR3, the DNA is TGCGCCAGCAGCGGACGGACAGGGGCAACTAATGAAAAACTGTTTTTT.

Remarks on this clonotype: The junction does not match germline at one end; this may be a read error. The chain uses TRBV20-1 and TRBJ2-6; tentative D call: TRBD1 (5 bases). The CDR3 consists of 15 residues. From germline, CDR1 is DFQATT and CDR2 SNEGSKA (reference sequence). The CDR3 coding sequence is TGCAGTGCTAGCGCGACAGAGTCTGGGGCCAACGTCCGGACTTTC. Protein: CSASATESGANVRTF.

The chain couples TRBV7-6 to TRBJ1-5; D remains ambiguous. Trimming stripped 1 base from V and 0 bases from J, with 22 bases between. CDR1 SGHVS and CDR2 FNYEAQ come from the germline V gene. The length of the CDR3 is 20 residues. CDR3 protein: CASSLDEPGSAPYSNQPQHF. In nucleotides, the CDR3 is TGTGCCAGCAGCTTAGACGAGCCTGGCAGCGCACCTTATAGCAATCAGCCCCAGCATTTT.

A note on this clonotype: A much larger clone lies a single base off, so this may be a read error. This rearrangement joins TRBV7-9 to TRBJ2-3; the D is unclear. This CDR3 spans 14 amino acids. Germline assignment: CDR1 SEHNR and CDR2 FQNEAQ (reference sequence). Between the trimmed V and J ends, which lost 0 bases and 0 bases, there was a span of 4 bases. CDR3 DNA sequence: TGTGCCAGCAGCTTAGCCAAGAGCACAGATACGCAGTATTTT. It yields the protein CASSLAKSTDTQYF.

Note on this clonotype: A read error may produce the germline difference seen at one junction end. V gene TRBV29-1 combines with J gene TRBJ2-1; 8 bases map to TRBD1. This CDR3 comprises 13 residues. In germline, CDR1 is SQVTM, CDR2 ANQGSEA. The CDR3 protein is CSVGQGSSYGQFF. The CDR3 DNA reads as TGTAGCGTTGGACAGGGTAGCTCCTACGGGCAGTTCTTC.

V gene TRBV24-1 combines with J gene TRBJ2-1, with 7 bases fitting TRBD2. The germline gives CDR1 KGHDR, CDR2 SFDVKD. The CDR3 runs to 15 residues. V gave up 4 bases and J gave up 2 bases; unmatched junction bases: 4. CDR3 region: CATSEKSGTYNEQFF. CDR3 nucleotides: TGTGCCACCAGTGAAAAGAGCGGGACCTACAATGAGCAGTTCTTC.

About this clonotype: One base away lies a much larger clone, so this may be a sequencing read error. CDR3 in amino acids: CASSFLGLAGGNEQYF. The CDR3 region has the DNA TGCGCCAGCAGCTTCCTGGGACTAGCGGGGGGGAATGAGCAGTACTTC. The rearrangement joins TRBV5-1 to TRBJ2-5, with 16 bases fitting TRBD2. CDR1 and CDR2 from the germline V gene are SGHRS and YFSETQ. The CDR3 contains 16 residues. J gave up 11 bases and V 2 bases, and 9 bases lay outside the gene matches.

This chain joins TRBV7-2 and TRBJ2-7, with TRBD2 matching 12 bases. Looked up from germline, CDR1 is SGHTA and CDR2 is FQGNSA. The CDR3 consists of 15 residues. J lost 6 bases, V lost 5 bases, and 8 bases had no gene match. The CDR3 loop reads CASSILAGGFGEQYF. The DNA of the CDR3 is TGTGCCAGCAGCATACTAGCGGGGGGTTTTGGCGAGCAGTACTTC.

This clonotype was seen at least ten times. V is TRBV18 and J is TRBJ2-7; either TRBD1 or TRBD2 may fit D (6 bases each). The CDR3 covers 15 residues. Germline lookup yields CDR1 KGHSH and CDR2 LQKENI. V lost 0 bases and J 2 bases, leaving 11 bases between the germline ends. The CDR3 DNA reads TGTGCCAGCTCACCACCGGGGGGCCTCACCTACGAGCAGTACTTC. This sequence encodes CASSPPGGLTYEQYF.